Below are 23 T cell receptor beta chains sequenced from a single sample in a study of graft-versus-host responses after intestinal transplantation. The repertoire was sequenced with immunoSEQ multiplex PCR; TCRdb's copy has only in-frame clones and lacks some. Of roughly 13,000 clones in the sample, just under 85% are singletons; the top ten hold 23%. The sequencing here drew on PBMCs, taken after intestinal transplantation. The receptors originated from a human patient who received an intestinal transplant, so some T cells may come from the graft donor.

This clone was recorded a few times. The rearrangement joins TRBV6-6 to TRBJ1-5; 7 nucleotides align to TRBD1. The germline V gene encodes CDR1 MNHNY and CDR2 SVGAGI (reference sequence). The CDR3 totals 14 residues. With V trimmed by 5 bases and J by 7 bases, 8 bases remained unmatched. The CDR3 bases are TGTGCCAGCAGTGCACAGGGGTTACGGCAGCCCCAGCATTTT. Its translation is CASSAQGLRQPQHF.

The CDR3: CASSPGPDGEQYF. In DNA form, the CDR3 reads TGTGCCAGCAGTCCCGGCCCCGACGGGGAGCAGTACTTC. The chain carries TRBV6-5 and TRBJ2-7; D uncertain. The CDR3 consists of 13 residues. V lost 5 bases and J lost 7, with 15 bases in between. Looked up from germline, CDR1 is MNHEY and CDR2 is SVGAGI.

This sequence joins TRBV5-1 and TRBJ1-4; D perhaps matches TRBD1 (5 bases). With 7 bases removed from V and 5 bases from J, the gap between germline ends came to 12 bases. The CDR3 extends over 13 amino acids. The germline V gene encodes CDR1 SGHRS and CDR2 YFSETQ. CDR3 DNA sequence: TGCGCCAGCCGAAGACAGACGAATGAAAAACTGTTTTTT. This translates into CASRRQTNEKLFF.

The chain recombines TRBV6-5 with TRBJ2-5; 7 bases map to TRBD2. This CDR3 has 14 amino acids. J lost 9 bases, V lost 6 bases, and 13 bases had no gene match. Germline assignment: CDR1 MNHEY and CDR2 SVGAGI. The DNA of the CDR3 is TGTGCCAGCAGCCTCACCCCCGGGAGCGGGGCCCAGTACTTC. It encodes CASSLTPGSGAQYF.

This clone was seen just once. The V and J genes are TRBV27 and TRBJ1-5, with a tentative D call TRBD1 (6 bases). The ends were cut back, 6 bases at V and 3 bases at J, with 21 bases in the middle. The germline V gene has CDR1 MNHEY and CDR2 SMNVEV (reference sequence). This CDR3 is built from 17 residues. The CDR3 spells CASSPLGPTGANQPQHF. CDR3 in DNA: TGTGCCAGCAGCCCCCTCGGTCCTACGGGGGCCAATCAGCCCCAGCATTTT.

By sample share, this clone is medium-sized. The chain uses TRBV6-1 and TRBJ2-3, with 9 bases lining up with TRBD2. The V segment lost 1 base and the J segment 4 bases; nucleotides outside the gene matches: 6. The CDR3 is 16 residues long. The germline V gene encodes CDR1 MNHNS and CDR2 SASEGT. The CDR3 sequence: CASSEGGAGGADTQYF. DNA of the CDR3: TGTGCCAGCAGTGAAGGGGGAGCGGGGGGAGCAGATACGCAGTATTTT.

The CDR3 is CSVDGGRSSYEQYF. In DNA form, the CDR3 reads TGCAGCGTTGATGGCGGGAGGTCCTCCTACGAGCAGTACTTC. The V gene is TRBV29-1, the J gene TRBJ2-7, with 8 bases matching TRBD2. CDR3 length: 14 amino acids. CDR1 and CDR2 from the germline V gene are SQVTM and ANQGSEA. V dropped 3 bases and J dropped 0; count of bases not matched to a gene: 4.

This chain links TRBV27 with TRBJ2-7, with D tentatively TRBD1 (5 bases). Trimming cost V 2 bases and J 2 bases, with 7 bases left between them. Germline values: CDR1 MNHEY, CDR2 SMNVEV (reference sequence). The CDR3 extends over 13 amino acids. The CDR3 here is CASSLQGPYEQYF. The CDR3 nucleotides are TGTGCCAGCAGTTTACAGGGCCCCTACGAGCAGTACTTC.

The chain links TRBV9 to TRBJ2-1, with TRBD2 identical over 10 bases. The CDR3 totals 15 residues. J was trimmed by 5 bases and V by 1 base; bases with no gene match: 3. Germline assignment: CDR1 SGDLS and CDR2 YYNGEE. The CDR3 DNA follows: TGTGCCAGCAGCGTATATACTAGCGGGAACAATGAGCAGTTCTTC. Its protein is CASSVYTSGNNEQFF.

The chain is built from TRBV28 and TRBJ2-1; 10 bases fit TRBD2. V was pared by 3 bases and J by 8 bases, with 4 bases of the junction left unmatched. Germline lookup yields CDR1 MDHEN and CDR2 SYDVKM. CDR3 length: 14 amino acids. CDR3 sequence (DNA): TGTGCCAGCAGTTTCACTCTAGCGGGAGATGAGCAGTTCTTC. Translating gives CASSFTLAGDEQFF.

J is TRBJ2-3 and V is TRBV5-1; a possible D gene is TRBD1 (6 bases). This CDR3 comprises 15 residues. The V gene's germline CDR1 is SGHRS and CDR2 YFSETQ. V shed 2 bases and J shed 2 bases, with 12 bases lying between them. Here the CDR3 reads CASSFGDTHTDTQYF. The CDR3 DNA is TGCGCCAGCAGCTTCGGGGACACACACACAGATACGCAGTATTTT.

The V call is TRBV9, the J call TRBJ2-2; D is possibly TRBD2 (5 bases). The CDR3 spans 12 residues. V gave up 7 bases and J gave up 7 bases, with 11 bases separating them. CDR1 is SGDLS and CDR2 is YYNGEE in the germline V gene. In DNA, the CDR3 is TGTGCCAGCGGTGGACTTGGCGGGGAGCTGTTTTTT. Translating it yields CASGGLGGELFF. Complete variable domain (other parts from reference TRBV9 and TRBJ2-2): DSGVTQTPKHLITATGQRVTLRCSPRSGDLSVYWYQQSLDQGLQFLIQYYNGEERAKGNILERFSAQQFPDLHSELNLSSLELGDSALYFCASGGLGGELFFGEGSRLTVL.

The chain is built from TRBV29-1 and TRBJ1-2; D gene uncertain. V dropped 0 bases and J dropped 0 bases, with 8 bases sitting between them. Germline CDR1 is SQVTM and CDR2 is ANQGSEA. The CDR3 extends over 14 amino acids. The DNA of the CDR3 is TGCAGCGTTGAAGACAGGAGAACTAACTATGGCTACACCTTC. Its translation: CSVEDRRTNYGYTF.

The chain employs TRBV29-1 and TRBJ2-3, with 8 bases that match TRBD1. This CDR3 is built from 10 residues. V gave up 7 bases and J gave up 8 bases; unmatched junction bases: 2. Per germline, CDR1 SQVTM and CDR2 ANQGSEA. The CDR3 DNA follows: TGCAGCGGGGGACAGGCTACGCAGTATTTT. Protein: CSGGQATQYF.

The chain combines TRBV5-1 with TRBJ1-4, with 9 bases identical to TRBD1. The CDR3 has 16 amino acids. V lost 4 bases to trimming and J lost 3 bases; unmatched junction nucleotides: 7. The germline CDR1 and CDR2 sequences are SGHRS and YFSETQ. The CDR3 DNA sequence: TGCGCCAGCAGCCCAGGACAGGGGCGATCTAATGAAAAACTGTTTTTT. Its protein is CASSPGQGRSNEKLFF.

The chain combines TRBV5-1 with TRBJ2-5; D may be TRBD1 (6 bases). Germline V gene lookup returns CDR1 SGHRS and CDR2 YFSETQ. The germline V and J ends were trimmed by 4 bases and 1 base, with 11 bases remaining between them. This CDR3 comprises 14 residues. CDR3 nucleotides: TGCGCCAGCAGCCCTCGGACAGCCCAAGAGACCCAGTACTTC. Translation gives CASSPRTAQETQYF. The full variable domain, completed using reference TRBV5-1 and TRBJ2-5, is KAGVTQTPRYLIKTRGQQVTLSCSPISGHRSVSWYQQTPGQGLQFLFEYFSETQRNKGNFPGRFSGRQFSNSRSEMNVSTLELGDSALYLCASSPRTAQETQYFGPGTRLLVL.

The chain is built from TRBV7-8 and TRBJ1-5, with no clear D. The CDR3 is 14 residues long. Trimming pared 1 base from V and 3 bases from J, leaving 7 bases between. Germline CDR1 reads SGHVS; CDR2 reads FQNEAQ. In nucleotides, the CDR3 is TGTGCCAGCAGCTTAGGGTCAGCCAATCAGCCCCAGCATTTT. It translates to CASSLGSANQPQHF.

This chain connects TRBV10-1 to TRBJ2-5; TRBD1 is a possible D gene (5 bases). The CDR3 is made up of 14 amino acids. V lost 0 bases and J lost 5, with 10 bases in between. The germline CDR1 and CDR2 sequences are WNHNN and SYGVQD (reference sequence). CDR3 in amino acids: CASSESNRGETQYF. The CDR3 coding sequence is TGCGCCAGCAGTGAGTCGAATAGGGGTGAGACCCAGTACTTC.

The rearrangement uses TRBV28 and TRBJ1-5; possible D gene TRBD1, 6 bases. The germline V gene has CDR1 MDHEN and CDR2 SYDVKM. V was clipped by 4 bases and J by 4 bases, with 11 bases between them. The CDR3 extends over 14 amino acids. DNA for the CDR3: TGTGCCAGCAGTTCGAGCAGGGGAAATCAGCCCCAGCATTTT. Translating gives CASSSSRGNQPQHF.

J is TRBJ1-3 and V is TRBV6-6; D unclear. Germline CDR1 MNHNY, CDR2 SVGAGI (reference sequence). The CDR3 loop spans 15 amino acids. V lost 4 bases and J lost 4, with 14 bases in between. CDR3 amino acids: CASSLARGSGNTIYF. The CDR3 coding sequence is TGTGCCAGCAGTTTGGCACGAGGTTCCGGAAACACCATATATTTT.

The rearrangement uses TRBV4-1 and TRBJ2-1; D remains unclear. The V end lost 0 bases, the J end lost 10 bases, and 16 bases lay between the germline ends. The CDR3 totals 15 residues. Germline V gene sequence: CDR1 MGHRA, CDR2 YSYEKL. CDR3 region: CASSQDSGVGSEQFF. CDR3 DNA sequence: TGCGCCAGCAGCCAAGATTCCGGCGTGGGAAGCGAGCAGTTCTTC.

Of note for this clone: Germline is not matched at one junction end, which may reflect a read error. J is TRBJ2-7 and V is TRBV27; D is perhaps TRBD1 (6 bases). CDR3 length equals 14 residues. From germline, CDR1 is MNHEY and CDR2 SMNVEV (reference sequence). The CDR3 sequence is CVSSLSPTGYEQYF. Written as DNA, the CDR3 is TGTGTCAGCAGTTTATCCCCGACAGGCTACGAGCAGTACTTC.

This clone was seen only a few times. This chain uses TRBV6-6 with TRBJ1-1; tentatively, D is TRBD1 (5 bases). The CDR3 has 12 residues. Trimming stripped 8 bases from V and 6 bases from J, with 13 bases between. Per germline, CDR1 MNHNY and CDR2 SVGAGI (reference sequence). The CDR3 region is CASVGGGSEAFF. Here the CDR3 DNA reads TGTGCCAGCGTTGGGGGAGGGTCTGAAGCTTTCTTT.